Sequencing of this T cell receptor beta chain was carried out in a study of blood T cell repertoires in COVID-19. In the study overall: The samples span acute and convalescent COVID-19 from the United States, Italy and Spain.

This clone has only one observation. Germline V gives CDR1 DFQATT, CDR2 SNEGSKA (reference sequence). This CDR3 contains 14 residues. V shed 5 bases, J shed 12 bases, and the junction held 14 bases outside the gene matches. Assay used: immunoSEQ multiplex PCR; TCRdb lists only in-frame clones, some missing. The data contain about 240,000 clones, about nine tenths of them singletons. The chain couples TRBV20-1 to TRBJ2-1, with 9 bases lining up with TRBD2. Sequencing was carried out using peripheral blood. The receptor was isolated from a man aged 55 to 69 who had recovered from COVID-19. The CDR3 spells CSARAQRGAGGQFF. The CDR3 bases are TGCAGTGCTCGTGCCCAGCGGGGGGCAGGGGGGCAGTTCTTC.